Listed below are T cell receptor beta chains from one sample, sequenced in a study of blood T cells in healthy people across ages. MiXCR, applied by TCRdb to the 5' RACE reads, yields one record per CDR3 protein. The sample includes approximately 820,000 distinct CDR3 sequences, around two fifths of them seen just once. The sequenced material came from blood. Every receptor here comes from a man in his 60s in good health. Both conserved end residues are part of each CDR3. Rows may omit the clone size; those that give it use once, few, many or a size class.

v_call | clone_size | cdr3_aa
TRBV5-1 | - | CASSLTPLDRGGETQYF
TRBV6-5 | - | CASSQGGNTKYGYTF
TRBV28 | few | CASSNRDRVTDTQYF
TRBV11-2 | once | CASSLDKWQGAYEQYF
TRBV7-9 | many | CASSLPLGRENIQYF
TRBV4-3 | - | CASSQDMRTGYYEQYF
TRBV6-2/TRBV6-3 | many | CASSEARYEQFF
TRBV5-1 | - | CASWEEASGEETQYF
TRBV6-5 | - | CASSYSDSYSGANVLTF
TRBV5-1 | - | CASSLTGFEYGYTF
TRBV29-1 | - | CSAVTGEEYEQYF
TRBV11-2 | few | CASSDRRSSYEQYF
TRBV6-2/TRBV6-3 | - | CASSYRFEQYF
TRBV12-3/TRBV12-4 | few | CASSPSQRGNQPQHF
TRBV11-2 | few | CASSLSAQAPRGYTF
TRBV5-5 | - | CASSLEQYNSPLHF
TRBV29-1 | many | CSVSGQGVSYEQYF
TRBV4-3 | - | CTSSQDFVTQYF
TRBV20-1 | - | CSAFRDSYNEQFF
TRBV20-1 | - | CSARESGRRANYGYTF
TRBV6-1 | - | CASSHSGYTQYF
TRBV20-1 | few | CSARGWRVRASEQYF
TRBV24-1 | - | CATSDSRLAGEYQETQYF
TRBV7-9 | many | CASSLIVQEQYF
TRBV7-2 | - | CASSPGGWEQYF
TRBV4-3 | many | CASSQETQRNIQYF
TRBV4-3 | - | CASSQVFSGLSWNEQFF
TRBV20-1 | - | CSARRQGFEETQYF
TRBV6-2/TRBV6-3 | - | CASSSRSGQGYNEQFF
TRBV11-2 | - | CASSLAVGGGQETQYF
TRBV29-1 | few | CSVDQGRNGYTF
TRBV15 | - | CATSRKQDHSYNEQFF
TRBV27 | - | CASSPANQETQYF
TRBV7-2 | - | CASSRSGGAATYSEQFF
TRBV13 | - | CASSYSNDEQYF
TRBV6-2/TRBV6-3 | few | CASSPLSPKGSVGGRRSPLHF
TRBV30 | - | CAWSGPGDRNSYEQYF
TRBV6-1 | - | CASKDTRGGTQYF
TRBV14 | few | CASSQDWLYGYTF
TRBV7-6 | - | CASSPLSPPGNQPQHF
TRBV6-7 | - | CASSSIVQSVYYEQYF
TRBV5-5 | - | CASSRPGGASTDTQYF
TRBV4-3 | - | CASSQVGGGGETQYF
TRBV30 | - | CAAHGGHQVDEQYF
TRBV7-2 | - | CASSPTRTSWNEQYF
TRBV29-1 | - | CSVEGTGKGERYF
TRBV4-2 | - | CASSQERAGQGAEKLFF
TRBV20-1 | few | CSARRGGNQPQHF
TRBV7-9 | few | CASSLAEGRGETQYF
TRBV9 | - | CASSVASSPHYEQYF
TRBV6-5 | - | CASSYGGLAGDTQYF
TRBV10-3 | - | CAISEGVSYNEQFF
TRBV3-1 | - | CASSQDRRGTNEQFF
TRBV20-1 | - | CSASDSRRYGYTF
TRBV2 | - | CASSEHSTNTGELFF
TRBV4-3 | - | CASSPVYQGPETQYF
TRBV20-1 | - | CSARDRQGGNQPQHF